The 29 T cell receptor beta chains in this list originate from one sample, sequenced in a study of cytomegalovirus exposure and HLA in healthy donors. Profiled with immunoSEQ multiplex PCR; TCRdb holds only in-frame clones, not every one. Seen here are approximately 110,000 clones, about 88% observed once, and the top ten hold approximately 4%. Source material: PBMCs. These receptors came from a woman aged 18-29 years in good health and CMV-seropositive.

The chain recombines TRBV30 with TRBJ1-1; D call uncertain. Between the trimmed V and J ends, which lost 5 bases and 0 bases, there was a span of 10 bases. The CDR3 length is 13 residues. Germline CDR1 reads GTSNPN; CDR2 reads SVGIG (reference sequence). The CDR3 DNA reads as TGTGCCTGGGGTCGGGAACTGAACACTGAAGCTTTCTTT. It translates to CAWGRELNTEAFF.

The rearrangement joins TRBV25-1 to TRBJ2-5, with a possible D match to TRBD2 (6 bases). Trimming cost V 1 base and J 5 bases, with 14 bases left between them. The CDR3 totals 15 residues. Germline CDR1 reads MGHDK; CDR2 reads SYGVNS. The CDR3 DNA reads TGTGCCAGCAGTGAATCGGGTCTAGCGTGGGAGACCCAGTACTTC. This translates into CASSESGLAWETQYF.

V is TRBV6-5 and J is TRBJ1-5; weak D call: TRBD1 (6 bases). V lost 6 bases and J 7 bases, leaving 13 bases between the germline ends. The V gene's germline CDR1 is MNHEY and CDR2 SVGAGI. This CDR3 is 13 amino acids long. The CDR3 sequence: CASRTRDNQPQHF. CDR3 sequence (DNA): TGTGCCAGCAGAACCAGGGACAACCAGCCCCAGCATTTT.

The chain carries TRBV7-8 and TRBJ1-1; D gene ambiguous. Trimming shortened V by 1 base and J by 6 bases, and 18 bases separated the two germline ends. There are 16 residues in the CDR3. Germline values: CDR1 SGHVS, CDR2 FQNEAQ. DNA for the CDR3: TGTGCCAGCAGCTTAGGGGCCCGAGGGAAGGTCGCTGAAGCTTTCTTT. Protein: CASSLGARGKVAEAFF.

The rearrangement links TRBV19 to TRBJ2-2; 10 bases agree with TRBD1. This CDR3 spans 15 amino acids. Germline CDR1 LNHDA, CDR2 SQIVND (reference sequence). V gave up 6 bases and J gave up 4 bases; unmatched junction bases: 5. As DNA, the CDR3 is TGTGCCAGTAGCTCGGGACAGGGGATCACCGGGGAGCTGTTTTTT. Translated, it gives CASSSGQGITGELFF.

The J gene is TRBJ2-5, the V gene TRBV9, with D perhaps matching TRBD1 (6 bases). The CDR3 sequence is 16 residues long. The germline CDR1 and CDR2 sequences are SGDLS and YYNGEE. Trimming stripped 3 bases from V and 2 bases from J, with 17 bases between. The CDR3 sequence: CASSANPGTYQETQYF. The DNA of the CDR3 is TGTGCCAGCAGCGCCAATCCCGGGACATATCAAGAGACCCAGTACTTC.

CDR3 sequence reads: CASSTPFASERTDTQYF. The CDR3 nucleotides read TGTGCCAGCAGTACCCCGTTTGCTAGCGAAAGGACAGATACGCAGTATTTT. V and J are TRBV28 and TRBJ2-3, with a possible D match to TRBD2 (6 bases). CDR1 is MDHEN, CDR2 SYDVKM, per germline. The V and J ends lost 5 bases and 3 bases respectively, with 21 bases between them. The CDR3 spans 17 residues.

The rearrangement links TRBV4-2 to TRBJ2-2, with 10 positions matching TRBD2. The CDR3 spans 17 residues. Trimming took 4 bases from V and 5 from J; bases not matched to a gene: 10. Germline V gives CDR1 LGHNA, CDR2 YNFKEQ. CDR3 in amino acids: CASSRTSLAGGTGELFF. CDR3 bases: TGTGCCAGCAGCCGGACGTCTTTAGCGGGAGGTACCGGGGAGCTGTTTTTT.

V and J are TRBV19 and TRBJ1-1; 7 nucleotides agree with TRBD1. Germline-derived CDR1 and CDR2 are LNHDA and SQIVND (reference sequence). This CDR3 has 13 residues. The trim removed 5 bases at V and 3 bases at J, leaving 3 bases unmatched. The CDR3 DNA reads TGTGCCAGTAGTTTTACAGGGGACACTGAAGCTTTCTTT. The encoded protein is CASSFTGDTEAFF.

The chain is built from TRBV13 and TRBJ2-3; D gene unclear. The CDR3 runs to 13 residues. Germline assignment: CDR1 PRHDT and CDR2 FYEKMQ (reference sequence). Trimming left V 5 bases short and J 3 bases short, with 9 bases between. CDR3 bases: TGTGCCAGCAGCCTACTCACGACAGATACGCAGTATTTT. Protein: CASSLLTTDTQYF.

The rearrangement joins TRBV18 to TRBJ1-5; D is undetermined. V was clipped by 6 bases and J by 5 bases, with 11 bases between them. CDR3 length: 13 amino acids. The germline V gene has CDR1 KGHSH and CDR2 LQKENI. The CDR3 protein is CASSSDRDQPQHF. DNA of the CDR3: TGTGCCAGCTCTTCCGACCGGGATCAGCCCCAGCATTTT.

This clone was seen a few times. The chain links TRBV9 to TRBJ2-2; D not resolved. CDR3 length: 13 residues. Germline V gene lookup returns CDR1 SGDLS and CDR2 YYNGEE. The V and J ends lost 3 bases and 6 bases respectively, with 9 bases between them. In DNA, the CDR3 is TGTGCCAGCAGCGATGTGAGCTCCGGGGAGCTGTTTTTT. It encodes CASSDVSSGELFF. Full variable domain (missing parts from reference TRBV9 and TRBJ2-2): DSGVTQTPKHLITATGQRVTLRCSPRSGDLSVYWYQQSLDQGLQFLIQYYNGEERAKGNILERFSAQQFPDLHSELNLSSLELGDSALYFCASSDVSSGELFFGEGSRLTVL.

This chain uses TRBV19 with TRBJ2-1; 12 positions match TRBD1. V shed 6 bases, J shed 9 bases, and the junction held 6 bases outside the gene matches. Per germline, CDR1 LNHDA and CDR2 SQIVND (reference sequence). The CDR3 totals 14 residues. The CDR3 DNA is TGTGCCAGTAGGCCGGGACAGGGGGCAGGTGAGCAGTTCTTC. Its protein is CASRPGQGAGEQFF.

Here the CDR3 DNA reads TGTGCCAGCAGTGTACAGGGGCTCGGTTCTGGGGCCAACGTCCTGACTTTC. Protein: CASSVQGLGSGANVLTF. The chain has TRBV6-1 and TRBJ2-6, with 7 bases identical to TRBD1. J gave up 1 base and V 4 bases, and 7 bases lay outside the gene matches. This CDR3 has 17 amino acids. The germline CDR1 and CDR2 sequences are MNHNS and SASEGT.

The chain couples TRBV19 to TRBJ1-5, with D perhaps matching TRBD1 (5 bases). Germline CDR1 and CDR2: LNHDA and SQIVND (reference sequence). The V end was cut by 9 bases, the J end by 2 bases, with 14 bases between. CDR3 size: 14 residues. This chain's CDR3 is CASTFLGGNQPQHF. CDR3 DNA: TGTGCCAGCACATTCCTAGGGGGCAATCAGCCCCAGCATTTT.

The genes are TRBV6-6 and TRBJ1-5; perhaps TRBD1 as D (5 bases). The CDR3 totals 13 residues. Per the germline V gene, CDR1 is MNHNY and CDR2 is SVGAGI (reference sequence). With 6 bases removed from V and 4 bases from J, the gap between germline ends came to 10 bases. This CDR3 is CASRDSRNQPQHF. The CDR3 DNA sequence: TGTGCCAGCAGAGACAGTCGAAATCAGCCCCAGCATTTT.

J is TRBJ1-2 and V is TRBV5-1, with unresolved D. Germline-derived CDR1 and CDR2 are SGHRS and YFSETQ. V lost 0 bases and J 1 base, leaving 7 bases between the germline ends. CDR3 size: 14 residues. The CDR3 DNA is TGCGCCAGCAGCTTGGCCGGCGGTAACTATGGCTACACCTTC. Translation gives CASSLAGGNYGYTF.

The V and J genes are TRBV11-3 and TRBJ1-1, with D perhaps matching TRBD1 (5 bases). The ends were cut back, 5 bases at V and 4 bases at J, with 11 bases in the middle. The germline V gene has CDR1 SGHNT and CDR2 YENEEA. This CDR3 is built from 13 residues. The chain's CDR3 is CASSTTVGTEAFF. For the CDR3, the DNA is TGTGCCAGCAGCACGACAGTTGGCACTGAAGCTTTCTTT.

The J gene is TRBJ2-7, the V gene TRBV2; 7 positions match TRBD2. This CDR3 region has 15 residues. The V and J ends lost 8 bases and 1 base, in that order; junction bases with no gene match: 11. Germline CDR1 and CDR2: SNHLY and FYNNEI. CDR3 coding DNA: TGTGCCAGCCTACGGCCGGCTAGCGGATCCTACGAGCAGTACTTC. This sequence encodes CASLRPASGSYEQYF.

The rearrangement links TRBV19 to TRBJ2-7; maybe TRBD2 (5 bases). The V and J ends lost 3 bases and 0 bases respectively, with 9 bases between them. CDR3 size: 14 residues. The germline V gene has CDR1 LNHDA and CDR2 SQIVND (reference sequence). CDR3 nucleotides: TGTGCCAGTAGTATGGCTAGCTCCTCCTACGAGCAGTACTTC. Translated: CASSMASSSYEQYF.

This rearrangement joins TRBV15 to TRBJ1-1; D unresolved. With 5 bases removed from V and 9 bases from J, the gap between germline ends came to 22 bases. The CDR3 runs to 15 residues. In germline, CDR1 is LNHNV, CDR2 YYDKDF (reference sequence). As DNA, the CDR3 is TGTGCCACCAGCCCCTTACGGGCAGCAGCCGGGAAAGCTTTCTTT. Its protein product is CATSPLRAAAGKAFF.

This clone occurred once. V and J are TRBV6-1 and TRBJ2-1; TRBD2 agrees at 8 bases. Germline V gene data show CDR1 as MNHNS and CDR2 as SASEGT. With V trimmed by 6 bases and J by 2 bases, 3 bases remained unmatched. The CDR3 has 14 amino acids. The chain's CDR3 is CASRLAATYNEQFF. In DNA form, the CDR3 reads TGTGCCAGCAGACTAGCGGCGACCTACAATGAGCAGTTCTTC.

This clone was seen only once. This chain connects TRBV30 to TRBJ1-1; 7 bases are a match to TRBD1. J lost 4 bases, V lost 2 bases, and 1 base had no gene match. Germline values: CDR1 GTSNPN, CDR2 SVGIG (reference sequence). This CDR3 contains 12 residues. CDR3 protein: CAWSPGGTEAFF. The CDR3 DNA is TGTGCCTGGAGTCCAGGGGGCACTGAAGCTTTCTTT.

J is TRBJ2-7 and V is TRBV9; D gene unclear. There are 15 residues in the CDR3. The germline gives CDR1 SGDLS, CDR2 YYNGEE. Deletions cut 0 bases from V and 0 bases from J, with 10 bases between. DNA of the CDR3: TGTGCCAGCAGCGTAGGGCAGGCAAGCTCCTACGAGCAGTACTTC. It translates to CASSVGQASSYEQYF.

The chain is built from TRBV4-1 and TRBJ2-7; 7 positions agree with TRBD1. Germline CDR1 MGHRA, CDR2 YSYEKL. V lost 3 bases and J lost 4; bases outside the gene matches: 6. CDR3 length: 14 amino acids. This CDR3 reads CASSHLGTAYEQYF. CDR3 coding DNA: TGCGCCAGCAGCCACCTAGGGACAGCGTACGAGCAGTACTTC.

The V and J genes are TRBV12-5 and TRBJ1-1; 8 bases are shared with TRBD1. Germline CDR1 is LGHNT and CDR2 is FRNRAP. The junction had 8 bases not matched to a gene; V was cut back by 4 bases and J by 1 base. The CDR3 runs to 16 residues. The DNA of the CDR3 is TGTGCTAGTGGTTCAGGTAGACAGGGGTCGAACACTGAAGCTTTCTTT. Amino acids: CASGSGRQGSNTEAFF.

This chain joins TRBV28 and TRBJ1-6; tentative D call: TRBD1 (5 bases). Per germline, CDR1 MDHEN and CDR2 SYDVKM. Trimming shortened V by 1 base and J by 6 bases, and 13 bases separated the two germline ends. This CDR3 region has 16 residues. CDR3 sequence reads: CASSLYGGGVNSPLHF. The CDR3 coding sequence is TGTGCCAGCAGTTTATATGGGGGAGGGGTTAATTCACCCCTCCACTTT.

The chain has TRBV7-9 and TRBJ2-5, with no clear D. The V and J ends lost 3 bases and 2 bases respectively, with 10 bases between them. Germline assignment: CDR1 SEHNR and CDR2 FQNEAQ (reference sequence). This CDR3 contains 14 residues. The CDR3 nucleotides are TGTGCCAGCAGCTTTTCGGTTGTACAAGAGACCCAGTACTTC. As protein: CASSFSVVQETQYF. Based on the CDR3 plus reference TRBV7-9 and TRBJ2-5, the full variable domain is DTGVSQNPRHKITKRGQNVTFRCDPISEHNRLYWYRQTLGQGPEFLTYFQNEAQLEKSRLLSDRFSAERPKGSFSTLEIQRTEQGDSAMYLCASSFSVVQETQYFGPGTRLLVL.

The chain carries TRBV2 and TRBJ2-4; D uncertain. The CDR3 sequence is 11 residues long. Germline V lookup: CDR1 SNHLY, CDR2 FYNNEI. V was shortened by 6 bases and J by 8 bases, with 8 bases between the two germline ends. The CDR3 nucleotides read TGTGCCAGCAGGATCCAGGACATTCAGTACTTC. Amino acids: CASRIQDIQYF.